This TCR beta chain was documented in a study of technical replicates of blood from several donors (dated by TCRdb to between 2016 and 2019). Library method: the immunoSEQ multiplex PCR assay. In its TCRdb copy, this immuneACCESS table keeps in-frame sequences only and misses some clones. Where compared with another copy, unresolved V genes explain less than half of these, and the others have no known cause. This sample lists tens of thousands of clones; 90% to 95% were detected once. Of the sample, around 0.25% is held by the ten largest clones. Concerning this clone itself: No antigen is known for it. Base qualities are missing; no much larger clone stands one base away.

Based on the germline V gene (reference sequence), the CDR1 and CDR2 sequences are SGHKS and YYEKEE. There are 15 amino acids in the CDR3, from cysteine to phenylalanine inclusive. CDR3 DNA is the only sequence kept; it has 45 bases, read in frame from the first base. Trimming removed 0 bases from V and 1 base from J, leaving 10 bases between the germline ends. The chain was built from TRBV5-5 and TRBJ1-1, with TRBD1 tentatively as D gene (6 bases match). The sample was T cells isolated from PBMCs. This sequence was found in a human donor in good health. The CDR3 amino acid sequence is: CASSLDGQPNTEAFF. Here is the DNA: TGTGCCAGCAGCTTGGACGGACAGCCGAACACTGAAGCTTTCTTT.